What follows are 14 T cell receptor beta chains derived from one specimen sequenced in a study of CD8+ T cells in alopecia areata. RNA was extracted and reverse transcribed into cDNA as the sequencing template. Profiling relied on immunoSEQ multiplex PCR, and the TCRdb table lists in-frame clones only, not all of them. The sample includes about 74,000 clones, about 30% of them seen just once. Treatment in this sample: oral pan-JAK inhibitor, 5-10 mg twice daily. Sequenced material: CD8+ T cells sorted from blood, taken at week 4, from a patient treated with tofacitinib. All receptors derive from a human donor with alopecia areata.

This clone was observed a few times. This chain uses TRBV18 with TRBJ2-1; D gene ambiguous. The CDR3 is made up of 14 amino acids. V was shortened by 8 bases and J by 0 bases, with 11 bases between the two germline ends. From germline, CDR1 is KGHSH and CDR2 LQKENI. This chain's CDR3 is CASLDSYSYNEQFF. CDR3 nucleotide sequence: TGTGCCAGCCTCGACTCTTACTCCTACAATGAGCAGTTCTTC.

This clone came up a few times. This chain uses TRBV6-5 with TRBJ2-5; possible D gene TRBD1, 6 bases. Per germline, CDR1 MNHEY and CDR2 SVGAGI. The CDR3 runs to 16 residues. Between the trimmed V and J ends, which lost 0 bases and 1 base, there was a span of 12 bases. The CDR3 sequence: CASSYSQGPFQETQYF. CDR3 coding DNA: TGTGCCAGCAGTTACTCGCAGGGGCCTTTCCAAGAGACCCAGTACTTC.

This clone was found a few times. This sample also contains other DNA sequences that code for the same CDR3. The chain has TRBV29-1 and TRBJ2-7; D uncertain. V was cut by 4 bases and J by 3 bases, with 4 bases left in between. Germline V gives CDR1 SQVTM, CDR2 ANQGSEA. The CDR3 spans 10 residues. The CDR3 sequence is CSVVSYEQYF. The CDR3 DNA is TGCAGCGTTGTTAGCTACGAGCAGTACTTC.

This clone was found a few times. The V call is TRBV27, the J call TRBJ1-5, with D tentatively TRBD1 (5 bases). V gave up 3 bases and J gave up 1 base, with 7 bases separating them. CDR1 and CDR2 (germline): MNHEY, SMNVEV (reference sequence). The CDR3 length is 14 residues. This chain's CDR3 is CASSFAGSNQPQHF. CDR3 in DNA: TGTGCCAGCAGTTTCGCAGGGAGCAATCAGCCCCAGCATTTT.

Only a few counts were recorded for this clone. The chain carries TRBV29-1 and TRBJ1-3; D not resolved. The length of the CDR3 is 11 residues. V lost 3 bases, J lost 3 bases, and 3 bases lay in between. Per the germline V gene, CDR1 is SQVTM and CDR2 is ANQGSEA. The CDR3 protein is CSVDVGNTIYF. CDR3 nucleotides: TGCAGCGTTGACGTTGGAAACACCATATATTTT.

CDR3 DNA sequence: TGTGCCAGCAGTCGGCGGCTCGTCGTTCAGTACTTC. It yields the protein CASSRRLVVQYF. The chain has TRBV28 and TRBJ2-4; D is unresolved. Germline lookup yields CDR1 MDHEN and CDR2 SYDVKM. V was clipped by 5 bases and J by 11 bases, with 13 bases between them. This CDR3 has 12 residues.

V usage is TRBV20-1 and J usage is TRBJ1-2; no clear D. The CDR3 extends over 11 amino acids. V was shortened by 7 bases and J by 4 bases, with 10 bases between the two germline ends. The V gene's germline CDR1 is DFQATT and CDR2 SNEGSKA (reference sequence). The CDR3 DNA reads TGCAGTGGGCCGGTCAGCTATGGCTACACCTTC. This encodes CSGPVSYGYTF.

This clone was observed a few times. The rearrangement joins TRBV14 to TRBJ2-1; the D gene is possibly TRBD2 (5 bases). The CDR3 length is 15 residues. Germline-derived CDR1 and CDR2 are SGHDN and FVKESK. Trimming took off 1 base at V and 0 bases at J, with 7 bases between the two ends. CDR3 amino acids: CASSQGRGSYNEQFF. The CDR3, as DNA: TGTGCCAGCAGCCAAGGTCGGGGCTCCTACAATGAGCAGTTCTTC.

The chain uses TRBV5-6 and TRBJ2-2; D not resolved. CDR1 SGHDT and CDR2 YYEEEE come from the germline V gene. The CDR3 has 12 residues. Between the trimmed V and J ends, which lost 2 bases and 6 bases, there was a span of 5 bases. DNA for the CDR3: TGTGCCAGCAGCTTATATGCCGGGGAGCTGTTTTTT. Its translation: CASSLYAGELFF.

The chain is built from TRBV29-1 and TRBJ2-7, with 7 bases that match TRBD2. From germline, CDR1 is SQVTM and CDR2 ANQGSEA. V shed 7 bases and J 0 bases; nucleotides not matched to a gene: 6. This CDR3 is built from 13 residues. The CDR3 sequence: CSALAVSSYEQYF. Here the CDR3 DNA reads TGCAGCGCCCTAGCGGTGAGCTCCTACGAGCAGTACTTC.

The CDR3: CASSLDANQPQHF. CDR3 bases: TGTGCCAGCAGCTTGGACGCAAATCAGCCCCAGCATTTT. This chain links TRBV5-4 with TRBJ1-5, with D unresolved. CDR1 and CDR2 from the germline V gene are SGHNT and YYREEE (reference sequence). The CDR3 covers 13 residues. Trimming stripped 0 bases from V and 4 bases from J, with 5 bases between.

The chain carries TRBV7-9 and TRBJ2-3, with D unresolved. The germline CDR1 and CDR2 sequences are SEHNR and FQNEAQ (reference sequence). Trimming cost V 6 bases and J 4 bases, with 20 bases left between them. The CDR3 is 16 residues long. CDR3 protein: CASSAPTRSSADTQYF. The CDR3 bases are TGTGCCAGCAGTGCACCTACCAGGTCTTCAGCAGATACGCAGTATTTT.

This clone turned up a few times. The V call is TRBV25-1, the J call TRBJ2-2; D ambiguous. Germline V gene data show CDR1 as MGHDK and CDR2 as SYGVNS. This CDR3 has 14 residues. V was shortened by 2 bases and J by 6 bases, with 10 bases between the two germline ends. DNA of the CDR3: TGTGCCAGCAGTGAACCCCGAAACCCCGGGGAGCTGTTTTTT. Its protein is CASSEPRNPGELFF.

CDR3 coding DNA: TGTGCTAGTGGTTTGGATACGGGACGCAATGAGCAGTTCTTC. Translated: CASGLDTGRNEQFF. V and J are TRBV12-5 and TRBJ2-1; D is tentatively TRBD1 or TRBD2 (5 bases each). This CDR3 has 14 amino acids. Trimming removed 1 base from V and 6 bases from J, with 10 bases in between. Germline V CDR1 and CDR2: LGHNT, FRNRAP.